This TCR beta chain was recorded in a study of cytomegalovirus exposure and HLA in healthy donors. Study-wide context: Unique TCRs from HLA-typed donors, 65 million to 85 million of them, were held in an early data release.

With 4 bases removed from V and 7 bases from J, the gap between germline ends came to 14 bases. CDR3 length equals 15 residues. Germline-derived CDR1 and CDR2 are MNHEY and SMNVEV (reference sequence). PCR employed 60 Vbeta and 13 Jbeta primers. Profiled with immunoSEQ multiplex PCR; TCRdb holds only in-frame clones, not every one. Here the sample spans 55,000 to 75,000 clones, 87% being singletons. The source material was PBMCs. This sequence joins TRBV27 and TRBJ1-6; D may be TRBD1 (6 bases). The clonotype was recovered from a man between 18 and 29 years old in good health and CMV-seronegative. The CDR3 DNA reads TGTGCCAGCAGTTCCCGACAGGCTTTAAATTCACCCCTCCACTTT. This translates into CASSSRQALNSPLHF.